The clone carrying this T cell receptor (beta chain) has a single count. CDR3 size: 16 residues. The junction had 8 bases not matched to a gene; V was cut back by 2 bases and J by 3 bases. CDR1 and CDR2 (germline): SGHNT, YYREEE (reference sequence). The sample belongs to a study of blood T cell repertoires in COVID-19. Study context: The United States, Italy and Spain supplied acute and convalescent COVID-19 samples. From T cells, B-cell-depleted T cells, or PBMCs came the material, which was cDNA or gDNA.

Per the original data handling: Reference gene primers were amplified, and this amplification served to estimate nucleated cell counts. Data came from immunoSEQ multiplex PCR; TCRdb stores just in-frame clones and leaves some out. D and trimming were read from the DNA, whereas the V and J calls and clone size are those reported in that table. This sample has a few hundred thousand clones, with around four fifths found just once. Sequencing was done on a sample of peripheral blood. This receptor was obtained from a woman in her forties or fifties with active or convalescent COVID-19. The J gene is TRBJ2-3, the V gene TRBV5-4; 8 bases agree with TRBD1. CDR3 in DNA: TGTGCCAGCAGCTTTAGGACAGGGCAAACTACAGATACGCAGTATTTT. Translation: CASSFRTGQTTDTQYF.